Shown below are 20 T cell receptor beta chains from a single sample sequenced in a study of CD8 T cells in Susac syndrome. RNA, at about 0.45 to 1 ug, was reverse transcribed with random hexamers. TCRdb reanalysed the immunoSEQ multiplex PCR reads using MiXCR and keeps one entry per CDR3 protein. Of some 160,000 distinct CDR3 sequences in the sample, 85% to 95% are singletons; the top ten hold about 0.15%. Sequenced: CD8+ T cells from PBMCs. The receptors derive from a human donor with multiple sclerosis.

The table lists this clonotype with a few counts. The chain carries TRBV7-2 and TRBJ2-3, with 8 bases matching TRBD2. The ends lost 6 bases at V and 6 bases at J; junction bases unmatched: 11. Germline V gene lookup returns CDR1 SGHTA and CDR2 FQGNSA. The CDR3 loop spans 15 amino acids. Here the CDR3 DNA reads TGTGCCAGCAGTCCCTTGGCGGGGGGCGGGGATACGCAGTATTTT. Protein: CASSPLAGGGDTQYF.

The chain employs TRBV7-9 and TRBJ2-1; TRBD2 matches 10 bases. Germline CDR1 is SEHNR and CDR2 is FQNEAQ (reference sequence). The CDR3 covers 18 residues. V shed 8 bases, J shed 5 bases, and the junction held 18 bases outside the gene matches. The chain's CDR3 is CASGWGLAHEYVHNEQFF. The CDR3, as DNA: TGTGCCAGCGGATGGGGACTAGCGCACGAGTATGTCCACAATGAGCAGTTCTTC.

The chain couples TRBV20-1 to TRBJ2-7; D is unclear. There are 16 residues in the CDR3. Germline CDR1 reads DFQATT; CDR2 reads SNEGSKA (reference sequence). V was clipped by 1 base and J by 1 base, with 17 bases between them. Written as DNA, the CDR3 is TGCAGTGCTAGAGCCCCCCCTCTTTCGCCATCCTACGAGCAGTACTTC. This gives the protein CSARAPPLSPSYEQYF.

The CDR3 DNA reads as TGTGCCACCAGCAGAGAAGCTAGCGGGACCTACAATGAGCAGTTCTTC. Translated, it gives CATSREASGTYNEQFF. The chain has TRBV15 and TRBJ2-1; 9 bases are a match to TRBD2. The CDR3 runs to 16 residues. The V and J ends lost 0 bases and 2 bases, in that order; junction bases with no gene match: 2. Germline V gene lookup returns CDR1 LNHNV and CDR2 YYDKDF (reference sequence).

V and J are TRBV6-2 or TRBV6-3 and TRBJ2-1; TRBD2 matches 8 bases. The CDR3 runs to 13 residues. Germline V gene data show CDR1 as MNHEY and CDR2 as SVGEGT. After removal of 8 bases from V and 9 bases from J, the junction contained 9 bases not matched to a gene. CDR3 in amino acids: CASRSGSSGEQFF. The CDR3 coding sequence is TGTGCCAGCCGAAGCGGGAGTAGCGGTGAGCAGTTCTTC.

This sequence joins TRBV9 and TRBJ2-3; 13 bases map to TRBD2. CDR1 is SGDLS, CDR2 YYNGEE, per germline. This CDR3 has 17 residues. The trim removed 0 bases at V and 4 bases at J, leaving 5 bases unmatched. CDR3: CASSVALTSGRSDTQYF. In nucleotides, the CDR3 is TGTGCCAGCAGCGTAGCCCTGACTAGCGGGAGGTCAGATACGCAGTATTTT.

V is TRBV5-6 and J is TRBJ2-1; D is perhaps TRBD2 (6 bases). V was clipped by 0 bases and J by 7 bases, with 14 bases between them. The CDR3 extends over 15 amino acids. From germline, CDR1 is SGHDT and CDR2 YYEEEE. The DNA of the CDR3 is TGTGCCAGCAGCTTGGATTTCGGGGGTGGGAATGAGCAGTTCTTC. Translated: CASSLDFGGGNEQFF.

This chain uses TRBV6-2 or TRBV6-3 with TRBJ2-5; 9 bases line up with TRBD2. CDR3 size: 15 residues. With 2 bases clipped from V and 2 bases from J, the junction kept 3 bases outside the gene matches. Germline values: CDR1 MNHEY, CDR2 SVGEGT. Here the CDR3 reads CASSYLGLAQETQYF. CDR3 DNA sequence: TGTGCCAGCAGTTACCTGGGACTAGCACAAGAGACCCAGTACTTC.

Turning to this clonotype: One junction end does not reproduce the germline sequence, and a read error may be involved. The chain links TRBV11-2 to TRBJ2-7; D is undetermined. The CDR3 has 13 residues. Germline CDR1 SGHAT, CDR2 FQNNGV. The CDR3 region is CASSLAYSYEQYF. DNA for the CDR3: TGTGCCAGCAGTTTAGCTTACTCCTACGAGCAGTACTTC.

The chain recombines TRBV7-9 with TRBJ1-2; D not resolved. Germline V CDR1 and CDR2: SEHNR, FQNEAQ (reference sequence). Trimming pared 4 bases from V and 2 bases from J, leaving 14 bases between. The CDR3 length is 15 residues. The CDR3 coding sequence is TGTGCCAGCAGCTCCGCTTCCATAACCAACTATGGCTACACCTTC. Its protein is CASSSASITNYGYTF. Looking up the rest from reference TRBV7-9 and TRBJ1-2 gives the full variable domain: DTGVSQNPRHKITKRGQNVTFRCDPISEHNRLYWYRQTLGQGPEFLTYFQNEAQLEKSRLLSDRFSAERPKGSFSTLEIQRTEQGDSAMYLCASSSASITNYGYTFGSGTRLTVV.

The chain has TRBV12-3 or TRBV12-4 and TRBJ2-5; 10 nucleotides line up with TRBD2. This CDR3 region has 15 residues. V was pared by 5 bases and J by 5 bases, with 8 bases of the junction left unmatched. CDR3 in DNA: TGTGCCAGCAGTCTTAGCGGGGGGTCCGAGGAGACCCAGTACTTC. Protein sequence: CASSLSGGSEETQYF.

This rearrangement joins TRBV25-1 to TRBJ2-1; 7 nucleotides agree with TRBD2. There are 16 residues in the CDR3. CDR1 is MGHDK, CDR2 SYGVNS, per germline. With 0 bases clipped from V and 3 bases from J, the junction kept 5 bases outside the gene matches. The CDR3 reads CASSEYGSGVYNEQFF. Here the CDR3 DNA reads TGTGCCAGCAGTGAATATGGCAGCGGGGTCTACAATGAGCAGTTCTTC.

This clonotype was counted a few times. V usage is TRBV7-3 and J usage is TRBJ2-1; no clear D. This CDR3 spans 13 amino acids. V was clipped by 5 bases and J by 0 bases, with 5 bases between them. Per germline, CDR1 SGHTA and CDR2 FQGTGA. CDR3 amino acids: CASSPNSYNEQFF. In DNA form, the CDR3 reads TGTGCCAGCAGCCCGAACTCCTACAATGAGCAGTTCTTC.

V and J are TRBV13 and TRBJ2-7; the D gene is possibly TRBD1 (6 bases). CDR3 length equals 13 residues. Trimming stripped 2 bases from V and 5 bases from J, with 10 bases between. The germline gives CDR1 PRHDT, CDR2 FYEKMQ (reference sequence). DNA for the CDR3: TGTGCCAGCAGCTTACAGGGGAACCACGAGCAGTACTTC. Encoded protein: CASSLQGNHEQYF.

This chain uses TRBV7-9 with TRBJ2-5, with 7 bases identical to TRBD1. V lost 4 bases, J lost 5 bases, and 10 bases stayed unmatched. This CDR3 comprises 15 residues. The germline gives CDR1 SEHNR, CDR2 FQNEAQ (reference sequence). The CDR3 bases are TGTGCCAGCAGCTCCACGACAGGGATTCGGGAGACCCAGTACTTC. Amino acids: CASSSTTGIRETQYF. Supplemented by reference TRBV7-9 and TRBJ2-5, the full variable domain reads DTGVSQNPRHKITKRGQNVTFRCDPISEHNRLYWYRQTLGQGPEFLTYFQNEAQLEKSRLLSDRFSAERPKGSFSTLEIQRTEQGDSAMYLCASSSTTGIRETQYFGPGTRLLVL.

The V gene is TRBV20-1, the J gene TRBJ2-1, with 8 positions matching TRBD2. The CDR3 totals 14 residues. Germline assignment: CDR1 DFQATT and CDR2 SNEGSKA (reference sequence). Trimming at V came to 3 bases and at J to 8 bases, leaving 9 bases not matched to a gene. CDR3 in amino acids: CSASPSGWGDEQFF. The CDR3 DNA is TGCAGTGCTAGCCCTAGCGGGTGGGGGGATGAGCAGTTCTTC.

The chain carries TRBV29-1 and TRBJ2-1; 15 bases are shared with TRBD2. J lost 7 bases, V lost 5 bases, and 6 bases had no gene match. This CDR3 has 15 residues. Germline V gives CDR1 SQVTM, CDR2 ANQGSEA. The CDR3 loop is CSVRLGTSGRNEQFF. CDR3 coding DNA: TGCAGCGTTCGTCTTGGGACTAGCGGGAGGAATGAGCAGTTCTTC.

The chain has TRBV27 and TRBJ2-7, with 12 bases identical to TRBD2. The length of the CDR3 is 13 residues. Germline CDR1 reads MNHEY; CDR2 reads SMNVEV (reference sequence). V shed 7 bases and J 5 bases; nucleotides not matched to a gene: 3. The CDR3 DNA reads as TGTGCCAGCACCCTAGCGGGAGGGGACGAGCAGTACTTC. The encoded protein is CASTLAGGDEQYF.

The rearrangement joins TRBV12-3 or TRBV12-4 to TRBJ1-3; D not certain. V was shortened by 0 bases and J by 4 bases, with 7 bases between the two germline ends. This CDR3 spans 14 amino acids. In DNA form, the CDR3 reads TGTGCCAGCAGTTTAGCCCCGTTCGGAAACACCATATATTTT. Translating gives CASSLAPFGNTIYF.

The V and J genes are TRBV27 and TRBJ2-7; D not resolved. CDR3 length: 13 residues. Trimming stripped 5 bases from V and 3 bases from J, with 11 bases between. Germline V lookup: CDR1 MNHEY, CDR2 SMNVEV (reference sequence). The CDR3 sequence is CASSEGWGYEQYF. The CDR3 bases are TGTGCCAGCAGTGAAGGCTGGGGCTACGAGCAGTACTTC.